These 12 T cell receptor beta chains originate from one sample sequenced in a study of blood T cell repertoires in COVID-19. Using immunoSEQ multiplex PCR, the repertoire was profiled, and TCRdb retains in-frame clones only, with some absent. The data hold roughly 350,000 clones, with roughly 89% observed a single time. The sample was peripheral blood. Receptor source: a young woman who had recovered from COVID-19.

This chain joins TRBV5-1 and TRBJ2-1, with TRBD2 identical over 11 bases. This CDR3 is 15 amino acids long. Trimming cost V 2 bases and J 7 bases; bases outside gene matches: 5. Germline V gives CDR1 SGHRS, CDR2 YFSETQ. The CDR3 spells CASSFPSGRLNEQFF. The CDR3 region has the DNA TGCGCCAGCAGCTTCCCTAGCGGGAGGCTTAATGAGCAGTTCTTC.

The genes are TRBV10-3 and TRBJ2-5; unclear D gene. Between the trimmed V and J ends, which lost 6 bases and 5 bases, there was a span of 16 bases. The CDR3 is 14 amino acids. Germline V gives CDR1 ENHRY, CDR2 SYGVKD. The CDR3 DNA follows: TGTGCCATCAGCGACGAGAGAGGTGGGGAGACCCAGTACTTC. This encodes CAISDERGGETQYF.

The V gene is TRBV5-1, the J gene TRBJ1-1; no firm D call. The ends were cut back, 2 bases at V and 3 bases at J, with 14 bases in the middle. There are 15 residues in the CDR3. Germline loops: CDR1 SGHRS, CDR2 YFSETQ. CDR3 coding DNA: TGCGCCAGCAGCTTTGGAGGGATTTGGGACACTGAAGCTTTCTTT. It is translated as CASSFGGIWDTEAFF.

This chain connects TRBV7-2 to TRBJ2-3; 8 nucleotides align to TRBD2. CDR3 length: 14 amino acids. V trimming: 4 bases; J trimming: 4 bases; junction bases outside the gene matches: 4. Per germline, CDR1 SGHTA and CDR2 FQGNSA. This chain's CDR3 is CASSSGLGADTQYF. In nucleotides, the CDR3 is TGTGCCAGCAGCTCGGGACTAGGGGCAGATACGCAGTATTTT.

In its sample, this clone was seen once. CDR3 amino acids: CASNAGRNQPQHF. The DNA of the CDR3 is TGTGCCAGTAACGCCGGGAGGAATCAGCCCCAGCATTTT. The chain recombines TRBV19 with TRBJ1-5; no firm D call. Germline-derived CDR1 and CDR2 are LNHDA and SQIVND (reference sequence). Trimming pared 7 bases from V and 4 bases from J, leaving 11 bases between. The CDR3 length is 13 residues.

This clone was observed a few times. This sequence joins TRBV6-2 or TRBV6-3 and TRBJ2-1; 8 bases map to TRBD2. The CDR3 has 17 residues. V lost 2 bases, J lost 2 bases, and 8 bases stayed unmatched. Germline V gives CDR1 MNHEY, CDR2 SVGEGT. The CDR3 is CASSYLRSGRAYNEQFF. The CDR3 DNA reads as TGTGCCAGCAGTTACCTTCGATCCGGGAGGGCCTACAATGAGCAGTTCTTC.

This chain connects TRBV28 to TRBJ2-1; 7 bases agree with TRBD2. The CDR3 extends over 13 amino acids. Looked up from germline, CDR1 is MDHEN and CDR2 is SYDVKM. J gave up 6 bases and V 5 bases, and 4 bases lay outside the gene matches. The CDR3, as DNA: TGTGCCAGCAGTGGGGGGGTGGTCAATGAGCAGTTCTTC. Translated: CASSGGVVNEQFF.

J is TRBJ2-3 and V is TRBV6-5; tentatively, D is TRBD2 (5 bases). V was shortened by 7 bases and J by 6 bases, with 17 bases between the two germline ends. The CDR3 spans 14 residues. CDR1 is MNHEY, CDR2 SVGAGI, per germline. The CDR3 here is CASTGRAARDTQYF. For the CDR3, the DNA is TGTGCCAGCACAGGTAGAGCGGCCAGGGATACGCAGTATTTT.

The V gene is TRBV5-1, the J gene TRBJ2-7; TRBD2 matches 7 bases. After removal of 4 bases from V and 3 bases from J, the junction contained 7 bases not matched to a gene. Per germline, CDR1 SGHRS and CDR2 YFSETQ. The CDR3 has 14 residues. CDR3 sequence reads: CASSIGTIDYEQYV. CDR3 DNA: TGCGCCAGCAGCATCGGGACTATCGACTACGAGCAGTACGTC.

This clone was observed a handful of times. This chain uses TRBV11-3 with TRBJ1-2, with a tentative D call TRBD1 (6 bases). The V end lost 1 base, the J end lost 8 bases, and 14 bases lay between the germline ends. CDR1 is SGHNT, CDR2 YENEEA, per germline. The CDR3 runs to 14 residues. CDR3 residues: CASSLGTGRGGYTF. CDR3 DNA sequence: TGTGCCAGCAGCTTAGGAACAGGGAGAGGAGGCTACACCTTC.

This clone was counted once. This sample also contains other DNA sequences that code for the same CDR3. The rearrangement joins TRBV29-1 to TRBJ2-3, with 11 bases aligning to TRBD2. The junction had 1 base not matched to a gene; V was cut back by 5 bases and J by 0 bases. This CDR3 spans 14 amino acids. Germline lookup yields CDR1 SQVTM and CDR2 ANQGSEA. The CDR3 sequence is CSVRTSGSTDTQYF. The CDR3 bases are TGCAGCGTTAGGACTAGCGGGAGCACAGATACGCAGTATTTT.

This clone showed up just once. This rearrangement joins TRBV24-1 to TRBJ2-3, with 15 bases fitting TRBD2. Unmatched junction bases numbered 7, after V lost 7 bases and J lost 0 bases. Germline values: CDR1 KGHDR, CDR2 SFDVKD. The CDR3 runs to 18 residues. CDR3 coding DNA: TGTGCCACCAGCCCCGGGACTAGCGGGAGGCAGAGCACAGATACGCAGTATTTT. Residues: CATSPGTSGRQSTDTQYF.